These T cell receptor beta chains were read from a single sample in a study of graft-versus-host responses after intestinal transplantation. Antigens of these TCRs are unknown. Measured with immunoSEQ multiplex PCR; TCRdb has only the in-frame clones, and not every one. The sample carries under 95,000 clones, approximately 78% recorded once. The material was unstimulated CD4+ T cells sorted from spleen or lymph node cells, obtained before intestinal transplant. These receptors were obtained from a human donor who received an intestinal transplant. CDR3s include the opening cysteine and the closing phenylalanine or tryptophan. The D gene is left open where the match is weak. Part of the rows lack a size; the others show once, few, many or a class for expanded clones.

TRBD1 NA TRBJ1-2 TRBV5-1 TGCGCCAGCAGCTTGGGCCACACAGGGGACTATGGCTACACCTTC CASSLGHTGDYGYTF
NA NA TRBJ1-5 TRBV18 TGTGCCAGCTCACCAGAACAGGGAAGGGGCAATCAGCCCCAGCATTTT CASSPEQGRGNQPQHF
NA NA TRBJ1-4 TRBV7-9 TGTGCCAGCAGCCCTGGGGTGACAGGCCCTAATGAAAAACTGTTTTTT CASSPGVTGPNEKLFF
TRBD2 once TRBJ2-7 TRBV5-4 TGTGCCAGCAGCATAACGGGAGGAGGGGACGAGCAGTACTTC CASSITGGGDEQYF
TRBD1 once TRBJ1-2 TRBV19 TGTGCCAGTAGCTCCCTCGGGACAGGGGGCGGCTACACCTTC CASSSLGTGGGYTF
NA NA TRBJ2-5 TRBV10-3 TGTGCCATCAGCCTAGCGTCAGGGGAGACCCAGTACTTC CAISLASGETQYF
NA NA TRBJ1-5 TRBV2 TGTGCCAGCAGTACCGACACGTATAGCAATCAGCCCCAGCATTTT CASSTDTYSNQPQHF
TRBD2 few TRBJ2-7 TRBV5-5 TGTGCCAGCAGCTTGGAGGGCGGGAGAGCCTACGAGCAGTACTTC CASSLEGGRAYEQYF